This T cell receptor beta chain is drawn from a study of blood T cell repertoires in COVID-19. Turning to the study itself: Samples representing acute and convalescent COVID-19 were sourced from the United States, Italy and Spain. Sample material is recorded as cDNA or gDNA derived from T cells, B-cell-depleted T cells, or PBMCs.

Original processing methods: How many nucleated cells were present was estimated from reference gene primer amplification. Sequenced by immunoSEQ multiplex PCR; TCRdb stores in-frame clones only, minus some. The V and J calls and the clone size are those of that table, but D and trimming were determined from the DNA. This sample yields more than 95,000 clones, of which roughly nine tenths are seen a single time; approximately 7.7% belongs to the top ten. Material: peripheral blood. The sequence was collected from a human donor in a cohort sampled during active COVID-19.

For the CDR3, the DNA is TGTGCCAGCAGTTTAGGGGCAGGATTTTATGGCTACACCTTC. It codes for CASSLGAGFYGYTF. This chain links TRBV27 with TRBJ1-2; D is possibly TRBD1 (5 bases). Germline V lookup: CDR1 MNHEY, CDR2 SMNVEV (reference sequence). This CDR3 is 14 amino acids long. V was shortened by 2 bases and J by 5 bases, with 12 bases between the two germline ends.